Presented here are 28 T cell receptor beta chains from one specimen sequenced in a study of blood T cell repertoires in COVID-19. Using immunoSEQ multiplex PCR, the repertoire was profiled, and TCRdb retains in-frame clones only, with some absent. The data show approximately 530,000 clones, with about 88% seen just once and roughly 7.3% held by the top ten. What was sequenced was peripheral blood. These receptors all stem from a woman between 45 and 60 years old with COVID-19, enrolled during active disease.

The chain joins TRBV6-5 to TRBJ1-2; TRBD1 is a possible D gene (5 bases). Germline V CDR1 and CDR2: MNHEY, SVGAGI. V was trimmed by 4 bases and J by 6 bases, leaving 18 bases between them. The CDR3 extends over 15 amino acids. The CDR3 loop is CASSFRFSGNDGYTF. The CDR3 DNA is TGTGCCAGCAGTTTCCGTTTTTCAGGGAACGATGGCTACACCTTC.

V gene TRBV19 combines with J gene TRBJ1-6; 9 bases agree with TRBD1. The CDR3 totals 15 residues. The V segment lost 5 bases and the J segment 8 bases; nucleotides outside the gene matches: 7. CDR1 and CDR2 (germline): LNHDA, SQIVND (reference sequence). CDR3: CASSPQDRGDSPLHF. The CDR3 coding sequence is TGTGCCAGTAGTCCGCAGGACAGGGGCGATTCACCCCTCCACTTT.

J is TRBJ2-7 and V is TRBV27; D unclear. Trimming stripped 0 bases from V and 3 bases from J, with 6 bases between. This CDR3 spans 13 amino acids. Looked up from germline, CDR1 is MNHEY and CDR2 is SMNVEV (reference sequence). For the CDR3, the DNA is TGTGCCAGCAGTTTATCTTGGAGCTACGAGCAGTACTTC. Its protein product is CASSLSWSYEQYF.

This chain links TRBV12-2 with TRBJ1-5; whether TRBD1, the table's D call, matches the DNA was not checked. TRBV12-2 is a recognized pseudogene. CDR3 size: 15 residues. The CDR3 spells CASRFERQGNQPQHF. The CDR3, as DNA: TGTGCAAGTCGCTTTGAACGACAGGGAAATCAGCCCCAGCATTTT.

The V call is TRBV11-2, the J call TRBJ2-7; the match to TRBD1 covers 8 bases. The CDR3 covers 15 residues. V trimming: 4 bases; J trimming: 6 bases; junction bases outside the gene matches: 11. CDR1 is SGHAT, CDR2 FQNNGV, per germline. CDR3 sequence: CASSSNPGQEGEQYF. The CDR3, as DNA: TGTGCCAGCAGCTCTAATCCGGGACAGGAGGGCGAGCAGTACTTC.

The CDR3 bases are TGCGCCAGCAGCTTGTCTGGACAGGGTTGGGGCTACACCTTC. Its translation: CASSLSGQGWGYTF. The J gene is TRBJ1-2, the V gene TRBV5-1; the match to TRBD1 covers 8 bases. The CDR3 has 14 residues. In germline, CDR1 is SGHRS, CDR2 YFSETQ. The junction had 7 bases not matched to a gene; V was cut back by 1 base and J by 8 bases. The full variable domain, rest sourced from reference TRBV5-1 and TRBJ1-2, is KAGVTQTPRYLIKTRGQQVTLSCSPISGHRSVSWYQQTPGQGLQFLFEYFSETQRNKGNFPGRFSGRQFSNSRSEMNVSTLELGDSALYLCASSLSGQGWGYTFGSGTRLTVV.

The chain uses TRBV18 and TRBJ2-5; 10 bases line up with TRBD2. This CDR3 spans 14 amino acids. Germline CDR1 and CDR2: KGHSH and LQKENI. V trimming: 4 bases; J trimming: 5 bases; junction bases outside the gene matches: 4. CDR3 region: CASSQRGGRETQYF. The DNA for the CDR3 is TGTGCCAGCTCACAGCGGGGGGGCCGGGAGACCCAGTACTTC.

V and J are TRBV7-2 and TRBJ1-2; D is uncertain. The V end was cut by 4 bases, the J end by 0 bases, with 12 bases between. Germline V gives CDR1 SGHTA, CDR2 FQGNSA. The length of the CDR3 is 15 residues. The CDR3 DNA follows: TGTGCCAGCAGCTCCCCTAGGAGAGCTAACTATGGCTACACCTTC. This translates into CASSSPRRANYGYTF.

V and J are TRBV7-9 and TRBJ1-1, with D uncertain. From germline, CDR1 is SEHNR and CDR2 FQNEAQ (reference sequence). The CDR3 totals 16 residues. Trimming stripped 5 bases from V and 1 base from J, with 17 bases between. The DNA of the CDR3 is TGTGCCAGCAGCCCCGGAAAAGTACTAACGAACACTGAAGCTTTCTTT. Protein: CASSPGKVLTNTEAFF.

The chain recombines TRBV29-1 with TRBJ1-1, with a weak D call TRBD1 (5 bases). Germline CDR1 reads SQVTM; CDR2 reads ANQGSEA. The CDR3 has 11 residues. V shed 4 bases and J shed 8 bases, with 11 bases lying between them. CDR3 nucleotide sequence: TGCAGCGTTGGCAGGGAGGGCGAAGCTTTCTTT. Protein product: CSVGREGEAFF.

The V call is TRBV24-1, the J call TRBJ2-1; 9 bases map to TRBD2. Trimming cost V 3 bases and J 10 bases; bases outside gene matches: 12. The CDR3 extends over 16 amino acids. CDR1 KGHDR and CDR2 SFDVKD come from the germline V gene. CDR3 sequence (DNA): TGTGCCACCAGTGATAACAAAGCGGGGGGATTCGGGGAGCAGTTCTTC. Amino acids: CATSDNKAGGFGEQFF.

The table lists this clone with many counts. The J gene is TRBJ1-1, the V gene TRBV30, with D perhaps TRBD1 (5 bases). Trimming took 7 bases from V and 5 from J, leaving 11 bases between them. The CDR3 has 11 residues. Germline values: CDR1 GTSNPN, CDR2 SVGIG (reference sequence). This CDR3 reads CASRGGTEAFF. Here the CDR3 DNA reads TGTGCCTCCCGCGGGGGGACTGAAGCTTTCTTT.

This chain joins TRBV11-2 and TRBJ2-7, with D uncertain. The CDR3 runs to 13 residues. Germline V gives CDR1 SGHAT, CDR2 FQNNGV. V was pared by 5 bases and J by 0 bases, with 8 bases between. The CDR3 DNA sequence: TGTGCCAGCAGCCCCTCGGGCTCCTACGAGCAGTACTTC. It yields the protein CASSPSGSYEQYF.

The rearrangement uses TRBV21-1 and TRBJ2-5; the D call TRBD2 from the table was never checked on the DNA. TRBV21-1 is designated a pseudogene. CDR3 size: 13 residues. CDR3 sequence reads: CASSDGDQETQYF. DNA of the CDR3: TGTGCCAGCAGCGACGGGGATCAAGAGACCCAGTACTTC.

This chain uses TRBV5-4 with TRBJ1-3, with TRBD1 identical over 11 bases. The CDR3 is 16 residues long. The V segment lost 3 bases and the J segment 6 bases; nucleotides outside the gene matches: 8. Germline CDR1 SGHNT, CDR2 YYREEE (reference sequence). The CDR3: CASSYDGDRGLNTIYF. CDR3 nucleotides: TGTGCCAGCAGCTACGATGGGGACAGGGGGTTAAACACCATATATTTT. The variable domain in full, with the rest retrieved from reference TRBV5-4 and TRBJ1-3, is ETGVTQSPTHLIKTRGQQVTLRCSSQSGHNTVSWYQQALGQGPQFIFQYYREEENGRGNFPPRFSGLQFPNYSSELNVNALELDDSALYLCASSYDGDRGLNTIYFGEGSWLTVV.

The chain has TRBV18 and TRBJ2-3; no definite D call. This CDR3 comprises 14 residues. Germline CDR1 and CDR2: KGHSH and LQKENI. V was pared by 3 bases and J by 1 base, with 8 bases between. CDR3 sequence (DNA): TGTGCCAGCTCACCGTCCCTCCGCACAGATACGCAGTATTTT. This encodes CASSPSLRTDTQYF. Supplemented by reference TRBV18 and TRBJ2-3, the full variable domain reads NAGVMQNPRHLVRRRGQEARLRCSPMKGHSHVYWYRQLPEEGLKFMVYLQKENIIDESGMPKERFSAEFPKEGPSILRIQQVVRGDSAAYFCASSPSLRTDTQYFGPGTRLTVL.

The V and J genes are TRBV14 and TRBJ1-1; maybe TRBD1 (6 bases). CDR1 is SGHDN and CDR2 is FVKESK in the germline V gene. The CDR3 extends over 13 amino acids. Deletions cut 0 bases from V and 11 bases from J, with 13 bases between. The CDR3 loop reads CASSQDLGGAAFF. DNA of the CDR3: TGTGCCAGCAGCCAAGATCTAGGGGGGGCGGCTTTCTTT.

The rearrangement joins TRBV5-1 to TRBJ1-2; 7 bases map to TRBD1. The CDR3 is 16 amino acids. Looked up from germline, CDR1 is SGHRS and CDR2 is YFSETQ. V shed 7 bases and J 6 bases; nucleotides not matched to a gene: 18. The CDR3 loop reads CASGPSGGTVGDGYTF. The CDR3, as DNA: TGCGCCAGCGGACCATCGGGGGGGACAGTGGGTGATGGCTACACCTTC.

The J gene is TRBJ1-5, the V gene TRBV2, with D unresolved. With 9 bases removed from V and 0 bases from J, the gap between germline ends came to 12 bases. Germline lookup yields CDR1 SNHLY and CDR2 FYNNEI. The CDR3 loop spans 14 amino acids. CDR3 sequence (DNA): TGTGCCAGTAGACTGTTCTTTAGCAATCAGCCCCAGCATTTT. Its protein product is CASRLFFSNQPQHF.

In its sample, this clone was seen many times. The CDR3 DNA reads TGTGCCAGCAGCTTATCCCATTCACTAGTTGAGCAGTTCTTC. Translated, it gives CASSLSHSLVEQFF. V and J are TRBV7-3 and TRBJ2-1; a weak D match, TRBD2 (5 bases). V shed 2 bases and J shed 9 bases, with 14 bases lying between them. Germline CDR1 SGHTA, CDR2 FQGTGA. The CDR3 runs 14 residues.

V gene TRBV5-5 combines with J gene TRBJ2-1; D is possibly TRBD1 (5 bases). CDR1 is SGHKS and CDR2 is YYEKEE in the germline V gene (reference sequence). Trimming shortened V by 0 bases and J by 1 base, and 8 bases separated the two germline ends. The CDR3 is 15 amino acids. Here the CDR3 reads CASSLGGLSYNEQFF. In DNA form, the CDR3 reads TGTGCCAGCAGCTTGGGGGGCCTGTCCTACAATGAGCAGTTCTTC.

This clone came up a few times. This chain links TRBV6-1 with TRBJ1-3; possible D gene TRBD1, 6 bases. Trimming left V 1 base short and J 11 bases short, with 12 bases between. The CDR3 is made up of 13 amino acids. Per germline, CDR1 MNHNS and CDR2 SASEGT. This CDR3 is CASSEDQGTAIYF. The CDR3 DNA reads TGTGCCAGCAGTGAAGATCAGGGGACCGCCATATATTTT.

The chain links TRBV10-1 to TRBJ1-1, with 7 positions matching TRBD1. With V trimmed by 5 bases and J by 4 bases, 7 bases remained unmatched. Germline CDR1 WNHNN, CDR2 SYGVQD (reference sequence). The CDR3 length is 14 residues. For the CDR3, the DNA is TGCGCCAGCAGTAACCTACAGGGGAGCACTGAAGCTTTCTTT. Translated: CASSNLQGSTEAFF.

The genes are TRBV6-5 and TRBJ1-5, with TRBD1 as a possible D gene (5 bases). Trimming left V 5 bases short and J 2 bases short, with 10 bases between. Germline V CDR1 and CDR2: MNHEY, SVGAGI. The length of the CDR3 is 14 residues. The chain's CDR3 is CASSRGGGNQPQHF. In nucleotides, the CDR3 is TGTGCCAGCAGTCGCGGGGGGGGCAATCAGCCCCAGCATTTT.

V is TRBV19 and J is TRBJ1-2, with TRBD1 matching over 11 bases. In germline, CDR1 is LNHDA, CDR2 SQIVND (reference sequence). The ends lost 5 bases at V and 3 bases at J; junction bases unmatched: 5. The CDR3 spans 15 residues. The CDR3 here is CASSSWTGGDYGYTF. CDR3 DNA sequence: TGTGCCAGTAGTTCATGGACAGGGGGCGACTATGGCTACACCTTC.

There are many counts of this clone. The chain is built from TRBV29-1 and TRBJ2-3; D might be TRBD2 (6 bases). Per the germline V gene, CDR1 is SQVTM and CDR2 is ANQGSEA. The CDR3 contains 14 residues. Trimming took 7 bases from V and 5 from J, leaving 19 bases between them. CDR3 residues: CSGSTSRAGDTQYF. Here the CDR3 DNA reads TGCAGCGGCTCGACTAGTCGAGCGGGAGATACGCAGTATTTT.

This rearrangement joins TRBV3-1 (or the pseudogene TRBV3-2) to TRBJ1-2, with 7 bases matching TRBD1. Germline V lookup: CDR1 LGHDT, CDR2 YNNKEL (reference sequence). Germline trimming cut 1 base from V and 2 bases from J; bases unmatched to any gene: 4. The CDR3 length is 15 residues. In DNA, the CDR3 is TGTGCCAGCAGCCAAGTCAGGGGGGAAAACTATGGCTACACCTTC. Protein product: CASSQVRGENYGYTF.

This CDR3 reads CASSPQGPNTEAFF. The CDR3 DNA reads as TGCGCCAGCAGCCCCCAGGGCCCGAACACTGAAGCTTTCTTT. J is TRBJ1-1 and V is TRBV5-1; possible D gene TRBD1, 5 bases. This CDR3 is built from 14 residues. Germline V CDR1 and CDR2: SGHRS, YFSETQ. The V end lost 4 bases, the J end lost 1 base, and 11 bases lay between the germline ends.